These 32 T cell receptor beta chains were sequenced from one sample in a study of PD-1 blockade in classical Hodgkin lymphoma. Libraries were prepared by immunoSEQ multiplex PCR; TCRdb keeps only in-frame clonotypes and omits some of them. Among roughly 28,000 clones listed, 70% were seen once. Every patient experienced relapse after autologous stem cell transplantation, and brentuximab vedotin exposure varied. Material: peripheral blood mononuclear cells (PBMCs), obtained before the second cycle of nivolumab. The receptors derive from a human donor with classical Hodgkin lymphoma.

The J gene is TRBJ1-2, the V gene TRBV7-9; the D is unclear. CDR1 and CDR2 (germline): SEHNR, FQNEAQ (reference sequence). Trimming pared 1 base from V and 7 bases from J, leaving 7 bases between. The length of the CDR3 is 12 residues. CDR3 residues: CASSLGSGGYTF. CDR3 coding DNA: TGTGCCAGCAGCTTAGGTTCTGGTGGCTACACCTTC.

This clone was detected only once. This rearrangement joins TRBV5-1 to TRBJ2-1; TRBD2 aligns across 9 bases. The V gene's germline CDR1 is SGHRS and CDR2 YFSETQ. The trim removed 4 bases at V and 5 bases at J, leaving 4 bases unmatched. This CDR3 is built from 14 residues. The DNA for the CDR3 is TGCGCCAGCAGCACCTCTAGCGGGGACAATGAGCAGTTCTTC. This sequence encodes CASSTSSGDNEQFF.

This clone was detected only once. The chain is built from TRBV14 and TRBJ2-2, with unresolved D. The V and J ends lost 4 bases and 11 bases respectively, with 14 bases between them. Looked up from germline, CDR1 is SGHDN and CDR2 is FVKESK. There are 13 residues in the CDR3. The CDR3 bases are TGTGCCAGCAGCCCTAGGGTTTTTGGCGAGCTGTTTTTT. It yields the protein CASSPRVFGELFF.

This rearrangement joins TRBV9 to TRBJ2-7, with 7 bases that match TRBD1. The germline V gene encodes CDR1 SGDLS and CDR2 YYNGEE. After removal of 4 bases from V and 4 bases from J, the junction contained 5 bases not matched to a gene. This CDR3 has 13 amino acids. CDR3 loop: CASSRDSGYEQYF. The CDR3 DNA reads as TGTGCCAGCAGCCGGGACAGTGGGTACGAGCAGTACTTC. The full variable domain, with the rest looked up from reference TRBV9 and TRBJ2-7, is DSGVTQTPKHLITATGQRVTLRCSPRSGDLSVYWYQQSLDQGLQFLIQYYNGEERAKGNILERFSAQQFPDLHSELNLSSLELGDSALYFCASSRDSGYEQYFGPGTRLTVT.

The genes are TRBV14 and TRBJ2-3; 7 bases align to TRBD2. V trimming: 4 bases; J trimming: 3 bases; junction bases outside the gene matches: 7. Germline loops: CDR1 SGHDN, CDR2 FVKESK. This CDR3 region has 15 residues. The CDR3, as DNA: TGTGCCAGCAGCCCCCCGGGACTACGGACAGATACGCAGTATTTT. Protein sequence: CASSPPGLRTDTQYF. Full variable domain (rest looked up from reference TRBV14 and TRBJ2-3): EAGVTQFPSHSVIEKGQTVTLRCDPISGHDNLYWYRRVMGKEIKFLLHFVKESKQDESGMPNNRFLAERTGGTYSTLKVQPAELEDSGVYFCASSPPGLRTDTQYFGPGTRLTVL.

J is TRBJ2-1 and V is TRBV10-3; the D gene is possibly TRBD2 (6 bases). This CDR3 has 16 residues. Germline V gene data show CDR1 as ENHRY and CDR2 as SYGVKD. Trimming took 4 bases from V and 0 from J, leaving 13 bases between them. The CDR3 region is CAISGSSASSYNEQFF. DNA of the CDR3: TGTGCCATCAGTGGTTCTAGCGCCAGCTCCTACAATGAGCAGTTCTTC.

This rearrangement joins TRBV5-1 to TRBJ2-7, with TRBD1 identical over 8 bases. Germline CDR1 SGHRS, CDR2 YFSETQ. This CDR3 is 14 amino acids long. With V trimmed by 0 bases and J by 3 bases, 2 bases remained unmatched. CDR3 region: CASSLDGQGYEQYV. Written as DNA, the CDR3 is TGCGCCAGCAGCTTGGATGGACAGGGCTACGAGCAGTACGTC.

This clone has just one count. The rearrangement joins TRBV6-4 to TRBJ2-7, with TRBD1 matching over 7 bases. CDR3 length: 14 residues. Germline V gene sequence: CDR1 MRHNA, CDR2 SNTAGT. Trimming cost V 2 bases and J 3 bases; bases outside gene matches: 4. The CDR3 coding sequence is TGTGCCAGCAGTGACAGGGGGCATGGCTACGAGCAGTACGTC. The encoded protein is CASSDRGHGYEQYV.

This clone was picked up a small number of times. The chain joins TRBV6-1 to TRBJ2-1, with unresolved D. The germline CDR1 and CDR2 sequences are MNHNS and SASEGT. The ends were cut back, 5 bases at V and 7 bases at J, with 9 bases in the middle. The CDR3 has 12 residues. The CDR3 protein is CASSFRENEQFF. In nucleotides, the CDR3 is TGTGCCAGCAGTTTTAGGGAAAATGAGCAGTTCTTC.

With respect to this clone: This CDR3 is also generated by other DNA sequences in the sample. The genes are TRBV19 and TRBJ1-5, with unresolved D. This CDR3 is built from 13 residues. Trimming stripped 1 base from V and 4 bases from J, with 5 bases between. Germline CDR1 is LNHDA and CDR2 is SQIVND (reference sequence). The CDR3: CASSIVGNQPQHF. Written as DNA, the CDR3 is TGTGCCAGTAGTATAGTGGGTAATCAGCCCCAGCATTTT. Drawing the rest from reference TRBV19 and TRBJ1-5, the complete variable domain is DGGITQSPKYLFRKEGQNVTLSCEQNLNHDAMYWYRQDPGQGLRLIYYSQIVNDFQKGDIAEGYSVSREKKESFPLTVTSAQKNPTAFYLCASSIVGNQPQHFGDGTRLSIL.

This clone occurred many times. The V call is TRBV7-2, the J call TRBJ2-7; TRBD2 aligns across 10 bases. Looked up from germline, CDR1 is SGHTA and CDR2 is FQGNSA. The CDR3 has 15 amino acids. The ends lost 1 base at V and 7 bases at J; junction bases unmatched: 7. CDR3: CASSLGSSGSVEQYF. The CDR3 DNA sequence: TGTGCCAGCAGCTTAGGGTCTAGCGGGAGTGTAGAGCAGTACTTC.

This clone was seen once. The CDR3 loop is CASSLGTLNTEAFF. The CDR3 bases are TGTGCCAGCAGTCTCGGGACCCTGAACACTGAAGCTTTCTTT. The gene calls are TRBV6-5 and TRBJ1-1; maybe TRBD1 (5 bases). From germline, CDR1 is MNHEY and CDR2 SVGAGI. The CDR3 has 14 residues. V lost 5 bases and J lost 0, with 10 bases in between.

V usage is TRBV5-1 and J usage is TRBJ2-1, with D tentatively TRBD1 (6 bases). V dropped 4 bases and J dropped 6 bases, with 17 bases sitting between them. The germline V gene encodes CDR1 SGHRS and CDR2 YFSETQ. The length of the CDR3 is 15 residues. The CDR3 protein is CASSRIVETGNEQFF. For the CDR3, the DNA is TGCGCCAGCAGCAGGATCGTAGAGACAGGCAATGAGCAGTTCTTC.

J is TRBJ2-7 and V is TRBV5-5; D ambiguous. The CDR3 contains 13 residues. Germline V gene lookup returns CDR1 SGHKS and CDR2 YYEKEE (reference sequence). Trimming shortened V by 3 bases and J by 3 bases, and 10 bases separated the two germline ends. In nucleotides, the CDR3 is TGTGCCAGCAGCTCGGCGGTCTACTACGAGCAGTACTTC. Translating it yields CASSSAVYYEQYF.

The chain uses TRBV27 and TRBJ2-7; TRBD2 matches 9 bases. The junction had 7 bases not matched to a gene; V was cut back by 4 bases and J by 6 bases. Germline lookup yields CDR1 MNHEY and CDR2 SMNVEV (reference sequence). CDR3 length equals 14 residues. CDR3 nucleotides: TGTGCCAGCAGTTCGGGACTAGCCGCCCGCGAGCAGTACGTC. It encodes CASSSGLAAREQYV.

This chain links TRBV19 with TRBJ1-1; 10 positions match TRBD1. Germline trimming cut 3 bases from V and 6 bases from J; bases unmatched to any gene: 13. The germline V gene encodes CDR1 LNHDA and CDR2 SQIVND (reference sequence). The CDR3 loop spans 17 amino acids. CDR3 DNA sequence: TGTGCCAGTAGTATTCCTTACCGGGACAGGGGAAAGGCTGAAGCTTTCTTT. Its translation is CASSIPYRDRGKAEAFF.

The chain uses TRBV18 and TRBJ1-5; no firm D call. Germline V CDR1 and CDR2: KGHSH, LQKENI. V lost 0 bases and J 8 bases, leaving 8 bases between the germline ends. The CDR3 runs to 13 residues. This CDR3 is CASSPPEGEPQHF. CDR3 sequence (DNA): TGTGCCAGCTCACCACCTGAGGGCGAGCCCCAGCATTTT.

The chain is built from TRBV7-6 and TRBJ2-2, with 9 bases that match TRBD1. Germline CDR1 SGHVS, CDR2 FNYEAQ. This CDR3 has 15 residues. The trim removed 1 base at V and 3 bases at J, leaving 0 bases unmatched. The CDR3, as DNA: TGTGCCAGCAGCTTAGGACAGGGGGACACCGGGGAGCTGTTTTTT. It encodes CASSLGQGDTGELFF.

The V gene is TRBV6-6, the J gene TRBJ2-5, with 10 nucleotides matching TRBD2. Germline V gene sequence: CDR1 MNHNY, CDR2 SVGAGI (reference sequence). V shed 7 bases, J shed 3 bases, and the junction held 5 bases outside the gene matches. The CDR3 totals 14 residues. The CDR3 region is CASTKLAGKETQYF. The CDR3 DNA follows: TGTGCCAGCACAAAACTAGCGGGGAAAGAGACCCAGTACTTC.

V and J are TRBV6-6 and TRBJ2-1, with no clear D. Trimming cost V 8 bases and J 4 bases, with 6 bases left between them. This CDR3 contains 11 residues. Germline V gene lookup returns CDR1 MNHNY and CDR2 SVGAGI (reference sequence). For the CDR3, the DNA is TGTGCCAGCTTAGGATACAATGAGCAGTTCTTC. It yields the protein CASLGYNEQFF.

This clone turned up a few times. The genes are TRBV27 and TRBJ2-7; a weak D match, TRBD2 (5 bases). This CDR3 region has 13 residues. Germline CDR1 reads MNHEY; CDR2 reads SMNVEV (reference sequence). Trimming pared 6 bases from V and 6 bases from J, leaving 15 bases between. This chain's CDR3 is CASSLFRGTEQYF. The CDR3 DNA reads TGTGCCAGCAGCCTCTTCCGGGGTACCGAGCAGTACTTC.

The genes are TRBV2 and TRBJ1-1; D may be TRBD1 (5 bases). Germline CDR1 reads SNHLY; CDR2 reads FYNNEI. The CDR3 is 15 amino acids. Between the trimmed V and J ends, which lost 4 bases and 5 bases, there was a span of 17 bases. CDR3 nucleotide sequence: TGTGCCAGCAGTGGGACACCTAGGAGTGAGACTGAAGCTTTCTTT. This gives the protein CASSGTPRSETEAFF.

This rearrangement joins TRBV19 to TRBJ2-1, with TRBD2 identical over 11 bases. The CDR3 consists of 16 residues. V gave up 5 bases and J gave up 4 bases; unmatched junction bases: 7. Per germline, CDR1 LNHDA and CDR2 SQIVND (reference sequence). The CDR3 reads CASSLTSGAGYNEQFF. CDR3 nucleotide sequence: TGTGCCAGTAGTTTGACTAGCGGGGCGGGGTACAATGAGCAGTTCTTC.

This chain uses TRBV1 with TRBJ1-2. TRBV1 counts as a pseudogene. This CDR3 spans 13 amino acids. Here the CDR3 DNA reads TGCACCAGCAGCCAAGCTAAGGGTAATGGCTACACCTTC. Protein: CTSSQAKGNGYTF.

The chain carries TRBV9 and TRBJ2-6; D gene uncertain. The CDR3 totals 17 residues. Germline CDR1 is SGDLS and CDR2 is YYNGEE. With 2 bases removed from V and 0 bases from J, the gap between germline ends came to 12 bases. CDR3 sequence reads: CASSVLPSDSGANVLTF. DNA of the CDR3: TGTGCCAGCAGCGTCCTTCCAAGTGACTCTGGGGCCAACGTCCTGACTTTC.

V gene TRBV27 combines with J gene TRBJ2-7; D might be TRBD2 (7 bases). This CDR3 region has 15 residues. The V and J ends lost 6 bases and 2 bases respectively, with 17 bases between them. Germline V gives CDR1 MNHEY, CDR2 SMNVEV (reference sequence). The CDR3, as DNA: TGTGCCAGCAGCCTCTTGCCGGGGGGCGCCTACGAGCAGTACTTC. Its protein product is CASSLLPGGAYEQYF.

The chain employs TRBV10-3 and TRBJ2-3, with no clear D. In germline, CDR1 is ENHRY, CDR2 SYGVKD. The CDR3 is 16 amino acids. Trimming left V 6 bases short and J 2 bases short, with 18 bases between. CDR3 amino acids: CAIRDPRKRSTDTQYF. The CDR3 nucleotides are TGTGCCATCAGGGATCCCAGAAAAAGGTCCACAGATACGCAGTATTTT.

This clone showed up just a few times. The chain combines TRBV5-6 with TRBJ1-6; possible D gene TRBD1, 6 bases. The CDR3 extends over 18 amino acids. Looked up from germline, CDR1 is SGHDT and CDR2 is YYEEEE. V was shortened by 3 bases and J by 0 bases, with 16 bases between the two germline ends. The chain's CDR3 is CASSYGPGQSSYNSPLHF. Here the CDR3 DNA reads TGTGCCAGCAGCTACGGCCCGGGACAAAGCTCCTATAATTCACCCCTCCACTTT.

This clone appeared many times. The chain has TRBV28 and TRBJ2-2; D might be TRBD2 (7 bases). Trimming took 8 bases from V and 7 from J, leaving 14 bases between them. Germline V gene sequence: CDR1 MDHEN, CDR2 SYDVKM. This CDR3 comprises 13 residues. CDR3 sequence: CASGRGAVGELFF. The CDR3 nucleotides are TGTGCCAGCGGGAGGGGGGCAGTCGGGGAGCTGTTTTTT.

The V and J genes are TRBV9 and TRBJ2-5; unclear D gene. Germline CDR1 is SGDLS and CDR2 is YYNGEE. Trimming took off 2 bases at V and 6 bases at J, with 14 bases between the two ends. CDR3 length: 14 amino acids. The CDR3 here is CASSVAVGGQTQYF. CDR3 nucleotides: TGTGCCAGCAGCGTCGCCGTGGGTGGGCAGACCCAGTACTTC.

The gene calls are TRBV6-5 and TRBJ1-6, with a possible D match to TRBD1 (5 bases). This CDR3 is 15 amino acids long. Trimming cost V 0 bases and J 8 bases, with 11 bases left between them. The V gene's germline CDR1 is MNHEY and CDR2 SVGAGI. The CDR3 region is CASSYSWGVDSPLHF. The CDR3 region has the DNA TGTGCCAGCAGTTACTCGTGGGGGGTGGATTCACCCCTCCACTTT.

V and J are TRBV19 and TRBJ1-1; D not resolved. The V and J ends lost 2 bases and 5 bases respectively, with 9 bases between them. This CDR3 contains 13 residues. CDR1 LNHDA and CDR2 SQIVND come from the germline V gene (reference sequence). As DNA, the CDR3 is TGTGCCAGTAGTATATTGAGCGTAACTGAAGCTTTCTTT. Translating it yields CASSILSVTEAFF.